The source of this TCR beta chain is a study of shared clonotypes between healthy human individuals. General study results and limits: In general, naive subsets displayed greater estimated richness than memory subsets did. Of the naive CD4 clonotypes, approximately 5% were shared across a few donors. Clonotype sharing across donors was expected to vary with sequencing depth.

A note on this clone: Its antigen is unidentified.

Sorted-subset replicate PCRs used roughly 180 ng DNA, some 30,000 T cell genomes. Sequencing was performed with immunoSEQ multiplex PCR; in TCRdb, only in-frame clones are kept and a portion is missing. Among approximately 2,000,000 clones listed, just over 90% were seen once. The CDR3 covers 17 residues. V was shortened by 3 bases and J by 0 bases, with 18 bases between the two germline ends. Germline V gives CDR1 LGHNA, CDR2 YSLEER. CD45RO-negative, CCR7-positively selected cells formed the naive CD8 fraction, excluding terminally differentiated effector memory CD45RA+ cells. Sequencing was performed on naive CD8+ T cells from PBMCs. This receptor was identified in a man between 18 and 29 years old in good health. Some clones in this sample may be carry-over from other donors' samples. V gene TRBV4-3 combines with J gene TRBJ2-7; D unresolved. Written as DNA, the CDR3 is TGCGCCAGCAGCCAGGAAGACTTGCGAACAAGCTCCTACGAGCAGTACTTC. This translates into CASSQEDLRTSSYEQYF.